The TCR beta chain under discussion was sequenced for a study of T cells in Graves' hyperthyroidism and ophthalmopathy (dated 2019 in TCRdb). Some background on the complete study: Peripheral blood was sampled at the time of initial diagnosis, prior to any treatment. A discovery cohort of roughly 100 patients, about 44 with Graves' ophthalmopathy and under 60 with stable Graves' hyperthyroidism, was used to find distinguishing TCR V-J signatures. An independent validation cohort of about 19 hyperthyroidism patients and 15 or so patients who later progressed to ophthalmopathy tested prospective prediction of ophthalmopathy. The approximately 95 discovery patients were divided at random into training and test sets in a 7:3 ratio. The study also compared thyroid tissue and blood T-cell repertoires from 6 or 7 Graves' hyperthyroidism patients. After sampling, hyperthyroidism patients received methimazole starting at 30 mg daily, and ophthalmopathy patients received high-dose intravenous methylprednisolone. The paper reports TCR Vbeta CDR3 sequencing of 140 or so peripheral blood samples: 43 ophthalmopathy, 70 to 85 hyperthyroidism and around 17 progressor patients.

TCR beta CDR3 regions were amplified from RNA transcripts. The TCR CDR3 was subjected to a first round of RT-PCR using the HTBI primer set and the Qiagen OneStep RT-PCR kit. Libraries were constructed in a second round of multiplex PCR, after which size selection and purification were carried out. Libraries were sequenced paired-end with 100 bp reads on an Illumina HiSeq2000. The paper's data handling went like this. Raw data were processed with SOAPnuke, discarding reads with adapters, uncalled bases, mean Phred below 15, or no exact constant-primer or identifier match. COPE v1.2.5 was used to merge high-quality paired reads, and clonotypes were defined as unique nucleotide sequences. Clonotypes were aligned to IMGT TRBV, TRBD and TRBJ reference segments using MiTCR v1.1. The analysis was restricted to V-J combinations with a frequency above 0.0001, which together covered just over 99% of the repertoires. A TCS score was defined as the ratio between F50 (clonal expansion) and ExV (chaos), using BLOSUM62-based TCRdist between CDR3 peptides within each V-J. Welch's t-statistics and random forest reduced 500 to 650 V-J features to about 13, which were used in a naive Bayes classifier (R e1071). The public reads were run again by TCRdb, first through fastp at Q25 and then through MiXCR, and only productive beta chains were kept. Under each unique CDR3 protein, matching rows form one entry showing the most common genes and DNA. The V and J calls were not made by the authors but by TCRdb's processing. Present in this sample are roughly 180,000 distinct CDR3 sequences, 8% to 9.5% of which were seen just once. The ten top clones hold 22% of the sample.

There are many counts of this clonotype. No cognate antigen has been identified for it. It has no much larger one-base neighbor in the sample; base qualities were not kept. Trimming removed 3 bases from V and 2 bases from J, leaving 7 bases between the germline ends. CDR3 length: 13 amino acids, cysteine to phenylalanine. Just the 39-base CDR3 DNA is kept, in frame starting at base 1. Sequences ENHRY (CDR1) and SYGVKD (CDR2) are obtained from the germline V gene. Hyperthyroidism patients were newly diagnosed, with disease duration under 2 months, and aged 18 to 65 years. The study excluded patients with uncontrolled infections, other autoimmune diseases, pregnancy or lactation. Clinical symptoms, serum thyroxine and TRAb, thyroid ultrasound, and orbital computed tomography formed the basis for the diagnoses. Blood from progressor patients was collected at the time of first diagnosis with hyperthyroidism, before any ophthalmopathy symptoms had appeared. PBMCs were isolated from about 9.1 ml of fresh peripheral blood by Ficoll-Paque density gradient centrifugation. Progressor patients were defined as those initially diagnosed with Graves' hyperthyroidism in whom ophthalmopathy developed during follow-up. Total RNA was extracted with Trizol reagent, and quality was checked on an Agilent 2100 Bioanalyzer.

General conclusions and limits of the study: In cross-validation, a model built on a 13 V-J signature told ophthalmopathy apart from stable hyperthyroidism with approximately 91% sensitivity and roughly 82% specificity, and in testing the same model reached 80%/75%. Most expanded thyroid clonotypes (frequency above 0.001) were also detected in blood, a finding suggesting that blood repertoires may reflect thyroid immune responses. Sample size was not statistically predetermined, and blinding of investigators to group allocation was not performed. In validation, the model predicted progression to ophthalmopathy with just under 71% sensitivity and around 72% specificity, a median of roughly seven months before onset.

The sequenced sample consisted of blood. The receptor was isolated from a woman aged 18-35 years with Graves' hyperthyroidism that later progressed to Graves' ophthalmopathy. The chain is assembled from TRBV10-3 and TRBJ1-2; no D segment can be confidently identified. The DNA reads TGTGCCATCAGTGAAGTGTCAAACTATGGCTACACCTTC. Its translation reads: CAISEVSNYGYTF.